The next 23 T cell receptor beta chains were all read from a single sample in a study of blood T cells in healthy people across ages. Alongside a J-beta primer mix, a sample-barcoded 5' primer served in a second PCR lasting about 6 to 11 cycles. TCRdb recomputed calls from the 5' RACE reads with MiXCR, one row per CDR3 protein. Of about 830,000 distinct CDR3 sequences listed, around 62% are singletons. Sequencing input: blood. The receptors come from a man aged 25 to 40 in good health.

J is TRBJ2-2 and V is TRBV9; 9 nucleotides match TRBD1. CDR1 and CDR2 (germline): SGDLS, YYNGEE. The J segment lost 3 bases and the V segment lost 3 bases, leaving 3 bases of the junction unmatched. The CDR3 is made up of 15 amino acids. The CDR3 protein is CASSEQGADTGELFF. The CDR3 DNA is TGTGCCAGCAGCGAACAGGGGGCAGACACCGGGGAGCTGTTTTTT.

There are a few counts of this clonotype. CDR3 DNA sequence: TGTGCCAGCAGTGAAGTATCGGGGCAGTTCTTC. Translated, it gives CASSEVSGQFF. The rearrangement links TRBV25-1 to TRBJ2-1; D gene uncertain. V was clipped by 2 bases and J by 12 bases, with 8 bases between them. CDR3 size: 11 residues. Germline V gives CDR1 MGHDK, CDR2 SYGVNS.

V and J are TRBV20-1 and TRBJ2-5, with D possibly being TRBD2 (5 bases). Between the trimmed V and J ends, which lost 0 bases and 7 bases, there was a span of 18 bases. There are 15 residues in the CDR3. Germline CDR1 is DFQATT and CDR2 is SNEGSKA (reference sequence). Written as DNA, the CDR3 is TGCAGTGCTAGAGATCTGGCCGTGCGGGTGGGGACCCAGTACTTC. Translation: CSARDLAVRVGTQYF.

The CDR3 DNA reads TGTGCCATCAGTGGGAGGGGGGATCAGCCCCAGCATTTT. It yields the protein CAISGRGDQPQHF. The chain employs TRBV10-3 and TRBJ1-5; D is perhaps TRBD1 (6 bases). Germline values: CDR1 ENHRY, CDR2 SYGVKD. The CDR3 has 13 residues. Trimming left V 4 bases short and J 5 bases short, with 9 bases between.

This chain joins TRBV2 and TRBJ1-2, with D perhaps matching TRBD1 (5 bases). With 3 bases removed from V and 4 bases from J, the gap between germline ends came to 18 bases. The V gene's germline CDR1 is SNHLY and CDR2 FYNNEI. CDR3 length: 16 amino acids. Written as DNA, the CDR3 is TGTGCCAGCAGTGATCCCGGGGGTGACAGAGGCTATGGCTACACCTTC. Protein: CASSDPGGDRGYGYTF.

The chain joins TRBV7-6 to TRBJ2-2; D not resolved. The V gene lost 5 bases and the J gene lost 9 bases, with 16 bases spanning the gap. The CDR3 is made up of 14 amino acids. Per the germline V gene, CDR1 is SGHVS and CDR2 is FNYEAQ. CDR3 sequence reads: CASSDPLRTRELFF. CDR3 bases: TGTGCCAGCAGCGATCCGCTCAGAACCAGGGAGCTGTTTTTT.

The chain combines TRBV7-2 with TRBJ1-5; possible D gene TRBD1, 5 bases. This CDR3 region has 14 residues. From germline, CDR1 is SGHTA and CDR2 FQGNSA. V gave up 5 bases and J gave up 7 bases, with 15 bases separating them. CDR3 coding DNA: TGTGCCAGCAGCAAATCAGGGTCTGGGCAGCCCCAGCATTTT. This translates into CASSKSGSGQPQHF.

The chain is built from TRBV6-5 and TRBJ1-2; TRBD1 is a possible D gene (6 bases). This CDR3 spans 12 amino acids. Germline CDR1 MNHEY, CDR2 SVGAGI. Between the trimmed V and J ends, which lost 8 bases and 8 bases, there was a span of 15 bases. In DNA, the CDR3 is TGTGCCAGCGGTCAAGACAGGAGCGGCTACACCTTC. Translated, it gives CASGQDRSGYTF.

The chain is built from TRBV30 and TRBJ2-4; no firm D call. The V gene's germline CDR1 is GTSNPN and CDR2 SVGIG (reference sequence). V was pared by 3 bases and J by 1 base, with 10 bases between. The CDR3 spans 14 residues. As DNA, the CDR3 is TGTGCCTGGAGGGTCAGTGGGGCCAAAAACATTCAGTACTTC. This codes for CAWRVSGAKNIQYF.

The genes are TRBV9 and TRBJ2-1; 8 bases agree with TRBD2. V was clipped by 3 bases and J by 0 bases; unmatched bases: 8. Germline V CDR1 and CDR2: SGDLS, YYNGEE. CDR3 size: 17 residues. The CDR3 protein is CASSASGGPTSYNEQFF. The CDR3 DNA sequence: TGTGCCAGCAGCGCTTCGGGGGGGCCGACCTCCTACAATGAGCAGTTCTTC.

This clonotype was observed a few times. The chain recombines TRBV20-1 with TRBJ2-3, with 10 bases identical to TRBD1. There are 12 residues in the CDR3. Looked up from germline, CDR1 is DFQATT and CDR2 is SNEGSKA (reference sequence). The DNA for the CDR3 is TGCAGACCGGACAGGGGGTTGGATACGCAGTATTTT. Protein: CRPDRGLDTQYF.

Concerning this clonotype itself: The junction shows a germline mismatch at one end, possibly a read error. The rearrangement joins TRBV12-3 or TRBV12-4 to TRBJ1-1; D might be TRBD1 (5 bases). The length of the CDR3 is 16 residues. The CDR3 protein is CARSLAGGERNTEAFF. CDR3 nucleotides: TGTGCCCGCAGTTTAGCTGGGGGGGAGCGGAACACTGAAGCTTTCTTT.

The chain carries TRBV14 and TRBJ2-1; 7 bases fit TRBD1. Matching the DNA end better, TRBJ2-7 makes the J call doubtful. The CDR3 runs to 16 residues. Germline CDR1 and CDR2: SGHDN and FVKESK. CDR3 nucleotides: TGTGCCAGCAGCGAGACCTGGGACAGATCCGGGGAAGAGCAGTACTTC. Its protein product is CASSETWDRSGEEQYF.

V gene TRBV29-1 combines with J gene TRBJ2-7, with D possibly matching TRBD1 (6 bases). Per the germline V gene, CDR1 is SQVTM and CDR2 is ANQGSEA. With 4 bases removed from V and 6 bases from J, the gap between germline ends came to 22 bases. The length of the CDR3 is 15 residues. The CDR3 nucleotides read TGCAGCGTTGGGCCAGAGGGGGTTAATTCCGGCGAGCAGTACTTC. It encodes CSVGPEGVNSGEQYF.

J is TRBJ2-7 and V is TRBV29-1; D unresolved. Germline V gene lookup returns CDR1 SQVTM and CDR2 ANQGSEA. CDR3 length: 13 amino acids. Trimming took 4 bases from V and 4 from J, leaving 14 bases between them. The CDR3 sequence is CSVVLGSIYEQYF. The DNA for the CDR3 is TGCAGCGTTGTGTTAGGTTCCATTTACGAGCAGTACTTC.

The CDR3 DNA is TGTGCCAGCAGCGTGGGCGCCTCCTACAATGAGCAGTTCTTC. This codes for CASSVGASYNEQFF. The rearrangement joins TRBV9 to TRBJ2-1; no reliable D call. This CDR3 comprises 14 residues. The V end was cut by 2 bases, the J end by 0 bases, with 6 bases between. CDR1 is SGDLS and CDR2 is YYNGEE in the germline V gene.

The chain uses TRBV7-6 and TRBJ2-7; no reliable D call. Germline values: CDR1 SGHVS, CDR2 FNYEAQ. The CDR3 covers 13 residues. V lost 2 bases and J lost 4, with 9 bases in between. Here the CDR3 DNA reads TGTGCCAGCAGCTTACCCGCCAAATACGAGCAGTACTTC. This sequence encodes CASSLPAKYEQYF.

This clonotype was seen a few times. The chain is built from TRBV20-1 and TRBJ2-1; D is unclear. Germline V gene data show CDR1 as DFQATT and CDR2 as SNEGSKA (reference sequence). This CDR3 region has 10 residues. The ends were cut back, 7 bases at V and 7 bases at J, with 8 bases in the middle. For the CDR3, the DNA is TGCAGTGTGGAACGGAATGAGCAGTTCTTC. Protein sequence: CSVERNEQFF.

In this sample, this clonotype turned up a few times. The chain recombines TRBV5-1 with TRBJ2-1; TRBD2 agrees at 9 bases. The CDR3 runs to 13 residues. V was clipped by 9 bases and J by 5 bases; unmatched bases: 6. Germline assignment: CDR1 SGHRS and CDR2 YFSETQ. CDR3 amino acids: CATGLALNNEQFF. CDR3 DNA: TGCGCCACAGGACTAGCGCTAAACAATGAGCAGTTCTTC.

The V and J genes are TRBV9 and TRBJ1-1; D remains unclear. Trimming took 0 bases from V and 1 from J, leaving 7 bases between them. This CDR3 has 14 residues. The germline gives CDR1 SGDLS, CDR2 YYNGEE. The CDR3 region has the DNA TGTGCCAGCAGCGTAGGGACGGGGAACACTGAAGCTTTCTTT. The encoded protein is CASSVGTGNTEAFF.

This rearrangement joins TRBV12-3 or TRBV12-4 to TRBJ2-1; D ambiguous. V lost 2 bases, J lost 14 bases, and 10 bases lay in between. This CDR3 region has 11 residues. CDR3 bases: TGTGCCAGCAGTTTAATGACTTGGAAGTTCTTC. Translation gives CASSLMTWKFF.

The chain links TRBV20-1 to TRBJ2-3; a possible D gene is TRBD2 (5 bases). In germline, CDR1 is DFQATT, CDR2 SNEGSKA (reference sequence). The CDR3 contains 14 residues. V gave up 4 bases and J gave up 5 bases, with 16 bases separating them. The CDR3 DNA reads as TGCAGTGCTAAGTCCTCGGGGTGGGGAGATACGCAGTATTTT. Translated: CSAKSSGWGDTQYF.

CDR3 DNA: TGTGCCAGCATAAGTAGGAAAGAGACCCAGTACTTC. This codes for CASISRKETQYF. The rearrangement uses TRBV25-1 and TRBJ2-5; D remains ambiguous. CDR3 length: 12 residues. Deletions cut 7 bases from V and 3 bases from J, with 9 bases between. The germline V gene has CDR1 MGHDK and CDR2 SYGVNS. The full variable domain, rest sourced from reference TRBV25-1 and TRBJ2-5, is EADIYQTPRYLVIGTGKKITLECSQTMGHDKMYWYQQDPGMELHLIHYSYGVNSTEKGDLSSESTVSRIRTEHFPLTLESARPSHTSQYLCASISRKETQYFGPGTRLLVL.